This TCR beta chain was found in a study of Ad26.COV2.S vaccination and SARS-CoV-2 variants (dated by TCRdb to 2020 to 2022). Regarding the research as a whole: Vaccine-arm donors were drawn from COV1001, a multicentre, randomized, double-blind, placebo-controlled phase I-IIa trial of Ad26.COV2.S in healthy adults. Ad26.COV2.S was administered intramuscularly at 5 x 10^10 or 1 x 10^11 viral particles, either as a single shot or as two shots given 56 days apart. TCRbeta repertoire sequencing was used to assess the specificity and breadth of SARS-CoV-2-reactive T cell receptors after Ad26.COV2.S vaccination. A total of 32 samples were included in the TCR-sequenced set, comprising roughly 20 Ad26.COV2.S vaccine recipients, 5 placebo recipients and 8 SARS-CoV-2 convalescent individuals. Participants in the trial were split at random into five groups of five each, receiving low-dose or high-dose Ad26.COV2.S once or twice, or else placebo on both occasions. Blinding of investigators to trial group allocation was maintained during experiments and outcome assessment. What the work shows at the level of the full study, not this receptor alone: Ad26.COV2.S recipients had higher spike-specific TCR breadth than placebo recipients (P = 0.0014). After vaccination, substantial breadth of spike-specific CD8+ and CD4+ T cell responses was reported. Comparing responses between vaccine doses or regimens was not something the study was powered to do. The authors noted that total T cell responses may have been underestimated by the TCR breadth and depth analyses. Comparable non-spike TCR breadth was observed between vaccine and placebo recipients, consistent with only spike being contained in the vaccine.

The treatment or condition tag for this specimen amounts to: 15 to 20 received Ad26.COV2.S at low or high dose, single or two shots; about 5 received placebo; per-sample allocation not given. For vaccine and placebo recipients, the sequenced repertoires came from samples collected on day 63 after the first injection. Cohort 1b enrolled fewer than 30 adults aged 18-55 years at a single site in Boston, USA, between 29 July and 7 August 2020. Ad26.COV2.S consisted of a replication-incompetent adenovirus type 26 vector by which a prefusion-stabilized SARS-CoV-2 spike protein from the original Wuhan strain was expressed. Cut back by 6 bases and 3 bases, the V and J ends lie 14 bases apart. CDR1 and CDR2, per the germline V gene (reference sequence), are LNHDA and SQIVND. The CDR3 sequence holds 14 residues, the cysteine and phenylalanine included. Only the CDR3 DNA is retained, 42 bases long and in frame from the first base.

To note about this clone: No antigen is known for it. Base qualities are missing; no much larger clone stands one base away.

The immunoSEQ Assay was the method used to sequence TCRbeta CDR3 regions. After extraction, genomic DNA underwent amplification by bias-controlled multiplex PCR, followed by high-throughput sequencing. Regarding the original processing steps: Collapsing and filtering of sequences were performed to quantify the absolute abundance of each unique TCRbeta CDR3 region. T cell fraction was estimated by normalizing TCRbeta template counts to usable DNA, which was measured by amplifying reference genes present in all nucleated cells. Repertoire TCRs were annotated as SARS-CoV-2-specific when V gene, CDR3 amino acid sequence and J gene were exactly matched to a known reactive TCR set. The reference SARS-CoV-2 TCR set was derived from MIRA and filtered for enrichment in COVID-19-positive ImmuneCODE repertoires, a step that removed public or cross-reactive TCRs. Using the MIRA antigens, annotated TCRs were further analysed by specific ORF or by position within an ORF. Breadth was defined as the number of annotated unique rearrangements divided by the total number of unique productive rearrangements, and depth was defined as the summed frequency of the annotated unique rearrangements. Two-sided Wilcoxon rank-sum tests were applied when comparing TCR breadth between groups. The clones in this table, taken by TCRdb from immuneACCESS, are in-frame only. Not every clone is retained; where verified, under half of the shortfall comes from an unresolved V gene, and the cause of the rest is unknown. V, J and clone size derive from that table, while D and trimming were established from the DNA sequence. For this sample there are 410,000 or so clones; around 93% appear just once. Of the sample, less than 2% is held by the ten largest clones.

Specimen: peripheral blood, collected in a trial of Ad26.COV2.S vaccine versus placebo. The rearranged chain carries TRBV19 and TRBJ1-2; the D segment could be TRBD1, given 5 matching bases. This TCR was recovered from a person between 18 and 60 years old who received the Ad26.COV2.S COVID-19 vaccine or a placebo. The base sequence is TGTGCCAGTAGAAGAATTGGCAGGGACTATGGCTACACCTTC. The resulting protein is CASRRIGRDYGYTF.